Sequencing of this T cell receptor beta chain was carried out in a study of cytomegalovirus exposure and HLA in healthy donors. Study background: Tens of millions of unique TCRs from HLA-typed donors were held in an early release of data. The study's findings and limits: A later analysis reportedly identified an Asian-associated ancestry cluster as carrying fewer N-insertions than the approximately 730-donor mean.

Concerning this clone: Its antigen is still unknown.

Use of 60 Vbeta and 13 Jbeta primers characterized the PCR. Here immunoSEQ multiplex PCR was the method, and the copy in TCRdb shows in-frame clones only, minus some. The sample lists about 140,000 clones, approximately 76% occurring once. Trimming left V 5 bases short and J 7 bases short, with 17 bases between. Germline CDR1 MNHNY, CDR2 SVGAGI (reference sequence). The CDR3 is 15 residues long. The sequence was collected from a man aged 35 to 55 in good health and CMV-seronegative. The specimen was PBMCs. This sequence joins TRBV6-6 and TRBJ1-4; D call uncertain. The CDR3 region is CASSPSSGVSEKLFF. CDR3 bases: TGTGCCAGCAGTCCCAGTTCGGGAGTTAGTGAAAAACTGTTTTTT.